The 9 T cell receptor beta chains below all came from one sample that was sequenced in a study of Ad26.COV2.S vaccination and SARS-CoV-2 variants. Some clones are missing from TCRdb's copy, which holds only in-frame ones; the method was immunoSEQ multiplex PCR. The profile shows about 330,000 clones, roughly 90% of them singletons. Treatment specified: some 19 received Ad26.COV2.S at low or high dose, single or two shots; 5 received placebo; per-sample allocation not given. Sampling was performed 63 days after the first vaccine or placebo injection. The sample here was peripheral blood, taken in a trial of Ad26.COV2.S vaccine versus placebo. Receptors were obtained from a person aged 18-65 years who received the Ad26.COV2.S COVID-19 vaccine or a placebo.

This chain uses TRBV18 with TRBJ2-1; 9 nucleotides agree with TRBD2. V gave up 3 bases and J gave up 6 bases; unmatched junction bases: 6. Germline V gene data show CDR1 as KGHSH and CDR2 as LQKENI. CDR3 length: 15 residues. The CDR3 DNA reads TGTGCCAGCTCACCCGGGACTAGCTTACTCAATGAGCAGTTCTTC. Its translation is CASSPGTSLLNEQFF. The full variable domain, completed using reference TRBV18 and TRBJ2-1, is NAGVMQNPRHLVRRRGQEARLRCSPMKGHSHVYWYRQLPEEGLKFMVYLQKENIIDESGMPKERFSAEFPKEGPSILRIQQVVRGDSAAYFCASSPGTSLLNEQFFGPGTRLTVL.

The chain links TRBV7-8 to TRBJ1-1; 9 bases line up with TRBD1. V shed 6 bases, J shed 0 bases, and the junction held 5 bases outside the gene matches. The CDR3 contains 15 residues. Germline CDR1 SGHVS, CDR2 FQNEAQ. CDR3 in amino acids: CASRSQGAMNTEAFF. The CDR3 region has the DNA TGTGCCAGCAGGTCACAGGGGGCTATGAACACTGAAGCTTTCTTT.

The gene calls are TRBV11-2 and TRBJ1-2; D is ambiguous. Trimming removed 4 bases at V and 8 bases at J, with 17 bases between. Germline V gene sequence: CDR1 SGHAT, CDR2 FQNNGV. The CDR3 contains 14 residues. The CDR3 here is CASSSLRWQNGYTF. The DNA of the CDR3 is TGTGCCAGCAGCTCGTTAAGGTGGCAAAACGGCTACACCTTC. The full variable domain, with the rest looked up from reference TRBV11-2 and TRBJ1-2, is EAGVAQSPRYKIIEKRQSVAFWCNPISGHATLYWYQQILGQGPKLLIQFQNNGVVDDSQLPKDRFSAERLKGVDSTLKIQPAKLEDSAVYLCASSSLRWQNGYTFGSGTRLTVV.

The chain employs TRBV2 and TRBJ1-2; D unresolved. CDR3 length equals 13 residues. Germline CDR1 reads SNHLY; CDR2 reads FYNNEI. The V end lost 3 bases, the J end lost 5 bases, and 10 bases lay between the germline ends. The CDR3 region is CASSEERNYGYTF. CDR3 in DNA: TGTGCCAGCAGTGAGGAACGGAATTATGGCTACACCTTC.

The J gene is TRBJ1-5, the V gene TRBV6-4; perhaps TRBD1 as D (5 bases). V lost 6 bases, J lost 6 bases, and 15 bases lay in between. This CDR3 is built from 14 residues. CDR1 is MRHNA and CDR2 is SNTAGT in the germline V gene. The DNA for the CDR3 is TGTGCCAGCAGAACGACAGCGGGGAGTCAGCCCCAGCATTTT. This gives the protein CASRTTAGSQPQHF.

This sequence joins TRBV5-1 and TRBJ1-1; D ambiguous. Deletions cut 8 bases from V and 3 bases from J, with 17 bases between. The CDR3 length is 14 residues. Germline V gene sequence: CDR1 SGHRS, CDR2 YFSETQ. Here the CDR3 DNA reads TGCGCCAGTTCGAGGTCTATGATGGACACTGAAGCTTTCTTT. Protein sequence: CASSRSMMDTEAFF. Using reference TRBV5-1 and TRBJ1-1 for the parts outside the CDR3, the full variable domain is KAGVTQTPRYLIKTRGQQVTLSCSPISGHRSVSWYQQTPGQGLQFLFEYFSETQRNKGNFPGRFSGRQFSNSRSEMNVSTLELGDSALYLCASSRSMMDTEAFFGQGTRLTVV.

V gene TRBV3-1 (or the pseudogene TRBV3-2) combines with J gene TRBJ2-7; D perhaps matches TRBD2 (5 bases). The germline V gene encodes CDR1 LGHDT and CDR2 YNNKEL (reference sequence). Trimming left V 1 base short and J 7 bases short, with 11 bases between. This CDR3 contains 13 residues. The CDR3 DNA reads as TGTGCCAGCAGCCAAGGGCGGGTGGGGGAGCAGTACGTC. It encodes CASSQGRVGEQYV.

The V and J genes are TRBV7-8 and TRBJ2-1; possible D gene TRBD1, 6 bases. Looked up from germline, CDR1 is SGHVS and CDR2 is FQNEAQ. V lost 5 bases to trimming and J lost 6 bases, with 11 bases between them. This CDR3 spans 13 amino acids. CDR3 in amino acids: CASSHGQLNEQFF. In DNA form, the CDR3 reads TGTGCCAGCAGCCATGGACAGCTCAATGAGCAGTTCTTC.

This clone has only one observation. V and J are TRBV4-3 and TRBJ1-1, with a weak D call TRBD1 (6 bases). The germline V gene has CDR1 LGHNA and CDR2 YSLEER. The CDR3 has 15 residues. V gave up 3 bases and J gave up 0 bases, with 11 bases separating them. The CDR3 protein is CASSHDGQMNTEAFF. The DNA for the CDR3 is TGCGCCAGCAGCCATGATGGACAGATGAACACTGAAGCTTTCTTT.